This entry describes one T cell receptor (beta chain). Libraries were prepared by immunoSEQ multiplex PCR; TCRdb keeps only in-frame clonotypes and omits some of them. The sample has around 620,000 clones, around 89% seen once. The CDR3 runs to 16 residues. V lost 6 bases to trimming and J lost 5 bases; unmatched junction nucleotides: 11. In germline, CDR1 is MNHEY, CDR2 SMNVEV (reference sequence). This sample was taken from a study of blood T cell repertoires in COVID-19. Source material: peripheral blood. The receptor was isolated from a woman in her late teens or twenties with acute or convalescent COVID-19. The chain uses TRBV27 and TRBJ1-4, with 8 nucleotides matching TRBD1. The CDR3 sequence: CASRLRGQKRNEKLFF. As DNA, the CDR3 is TGTGCCAGCAGACTCAGGGGGCAGAAGAGGAATGAAAAACTGTTTTTT.